The clone carrying this T cell receptor (beta chain) has a handful of counts. Antigen unknown. The ends were cut back, 3 bases at V and 6 bases at J, with 12 bases in the middle. Germline CDR1 reads SEHNR; CDR2 reads FQNEAQ (reference sequence). This CDR3 is built from 14 residues. The entry originates in a study of CD8 T cells in ankylosing spondylitis. Study-level points and caveats: According to the report, clones linked to the disease were significantly enriched in matched synovial fluid samples taken from ankylosing spondylitis patients. A TCR beta motif of several highly homologous variants appeared characteristic of ankylosing spondylitis blood.

Each CDR3 protein is one row after TCRdb ran MiXCR on the 5' RACE reads. Here the sample spans about 540,000 distinct CDR3 sequences, roughly 13% being singletons. Sample: blood, either unsorted or a sorted T cell fraction (not recorded which). The chain uses TRBV7-9 and TRBJ2-4, with D possibly TRBD1 on 6 matching bases. The source of this sequence is a male donor with ankylosing spondylitis. CDR3 in amino acids: CASSLGQTGNIQYF. The CDR3 nucleotides are TGTGCCAGCAGCTTGGGGCAGACAGGAAACATTCAGTACTTC.